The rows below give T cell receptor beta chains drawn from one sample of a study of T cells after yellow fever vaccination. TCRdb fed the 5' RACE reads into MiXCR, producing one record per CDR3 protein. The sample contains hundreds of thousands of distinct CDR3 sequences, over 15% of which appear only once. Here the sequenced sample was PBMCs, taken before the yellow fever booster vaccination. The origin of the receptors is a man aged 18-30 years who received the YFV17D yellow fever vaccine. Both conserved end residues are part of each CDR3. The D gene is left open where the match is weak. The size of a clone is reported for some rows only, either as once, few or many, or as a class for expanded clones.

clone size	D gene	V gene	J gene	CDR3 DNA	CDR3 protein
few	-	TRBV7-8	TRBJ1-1	TGTGCCAGCAGCTTAGTCATTACGAACACTGAAGCTTTCTTT	CASSLVITNTEAFF
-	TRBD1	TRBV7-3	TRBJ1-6	TGTGCCAGCAGCTCGACAGGGGGCTATAATTCACCCCTCCACTTT	CASSSTGGYNSPLHF
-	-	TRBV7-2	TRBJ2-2	TGTGCCAGCAGCCCCATCCCTGCCGGTGAGCTGTTTTTT	CASSPIPAGELFF
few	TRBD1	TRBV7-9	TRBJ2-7	TGTGCCAGCAGCCCAGGGGACAGGGTTGGCGAGCAGTACTTC	CASSPGDRVGEQYF
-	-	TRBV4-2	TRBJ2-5	TGTGCCAGCAGCCAAGATCAGAGGGGGGGCGGAGAGACCCAGTACTTC	CASSQDQRGGGETQYF
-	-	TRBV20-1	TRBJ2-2	TGCAGTGCCCGCGGTGGGGCGCGGTCGAACACCGGGGAGCTGTTTTTT	CSARGGARSNTGELFF
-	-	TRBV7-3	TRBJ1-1	TGTGCCAGCAGCTTCTCTGGGGGGCTATCTGGTGAAGCTTTCTTT	CASSFSGGLSGEAFF
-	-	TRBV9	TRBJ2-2	TGTGCCAGCAGCGTAGTTGCGGTTCGGAACACCGGGGAGGTGTTTTTT	CASSVVAVRNTGEVFF
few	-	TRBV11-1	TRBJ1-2	TGTGCCAGCAGCGCGAGGTCACTGGGGAACTATGGCTACACCTTC	CASSARSLGNYGYTF
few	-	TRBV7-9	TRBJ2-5	TGTGCCAGCAGCTTAGGACCGGACACGCAGTACCAAGAGACCCAGTACTTC	CASSLGPDTQYQETQYF
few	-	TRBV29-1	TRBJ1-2	TGCAGCGTTGAGGCCAGCTTTGGCGGCTACACCTTC	CSVEASFGGYTF
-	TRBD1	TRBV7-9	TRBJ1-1	TGTGCCAGCCAGGACAGGGGATCCACTGAAGCTTTCTTT	CASQDRGSTEAFF
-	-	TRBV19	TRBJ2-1	TGTGCCAGTAGTATAGAGATGACGGGCTGGGAGCAGTTCTTC	CASSIEMTGWEQFF
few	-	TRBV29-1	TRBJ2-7	TGCAGCGTTGAGCCCGCAGGAACCTACGAGCAGTACTTC	CSVEPAGTYEQYF
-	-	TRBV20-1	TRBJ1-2	TGCAGTGGGAAGATGGTACTGGGTAACTATGGCTACACCTTC	CSGKMVLGNYGYTF
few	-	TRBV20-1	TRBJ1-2	TGCAGTGCTATTCGGGGGCCCCGCTATGGCTACACCTTC	CSAIRGPRYGYTF
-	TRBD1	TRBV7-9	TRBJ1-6	TGTGCCAGCAGCTTAGGCGACAGGGATCATAATTCACCCCTCCACTTT	CASSLGDRDHNSPLHF
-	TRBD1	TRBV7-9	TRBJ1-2	TGTGCCAGCAGCTCGGACAGGGAAGGCTACACCTTC	CASSSDREGYTF
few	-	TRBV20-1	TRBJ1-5	TGCAGTGCTAGACTTGGGACAAGCAATCAGCCCCAGCATTTT	CSARLGTSNQPQHF
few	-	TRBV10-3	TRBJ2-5	TGTGCCATCAGTGAGTCGAGAGCCCAAGATACCCAGTACTTC	CAISESRAQDTQYF
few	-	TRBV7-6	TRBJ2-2	TGTGCCAGCAGCCCCTTAGGGGGGGGGCTCACCGGGGAGCTGTTTTTT	CASSPLGGGLTGELFF
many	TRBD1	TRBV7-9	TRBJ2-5	TGTGCCAGCAGCGACCGACAGGGTAGAGAGACCCAGTACTTC	CASSDRQGRETQYF
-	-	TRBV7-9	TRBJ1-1	TGTGCCAGCAGCTCAGGCGGCTCCCGCGGGCGCACTGAAGCTTTCTTT	CASSSGGSRGRTEAFF
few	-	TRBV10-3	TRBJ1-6	TGTGCCATCAGGAACCCGACCCAAAGTTCACCCCTCCACTTT	CAIRNPTQSSPLHF
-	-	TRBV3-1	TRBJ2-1	TGTGCCAGCAGCCAAGCGGGGGAGCTGGAGCAGTTCTTC	CASSQAGELEQFF
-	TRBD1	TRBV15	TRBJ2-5	TGTGCCACCAGTCGACAGGGGATGGAGGAGACCCGGTACTTC	CATSRQGMEETRYF
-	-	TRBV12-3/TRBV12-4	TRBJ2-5	TGTGCCAGCAGTTTAGGTGGGGCCCAGTACTTC	CASSLGGAQYF
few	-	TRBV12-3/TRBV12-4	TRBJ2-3	TGTGCCAGCAGTTTCTGGGATTGGAGCACAGATACGCAGTATTTT	CASSFWDWSTDTQYF
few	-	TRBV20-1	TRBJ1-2	TGCAGTGCAGGGGGGTGGCAGAACTATGGCTACACCTTC	CSAGGWQNYGYTF
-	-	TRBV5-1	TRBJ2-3	TGCGCCAGCAGCTTAGGGGGGGCCCGCACAGATACGCAGTATTTT	CASSLGGARTDTQYF
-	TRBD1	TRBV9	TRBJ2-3	TGTGCCAGCAGCGTTGAGAGAGGGGGCGCAGTAGATACGCAGTATTTT	CASSVERGGAVDTQYF
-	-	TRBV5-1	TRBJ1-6	TGCGCCAGCAGCTTGGGGTACGACTATAATTCACCCCTCCACTTT	CASSLGYDYNSPLHF
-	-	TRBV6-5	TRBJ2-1	TGTGCCAGCAGTTTCAGGGGGAGGACGAATGAGCAGTTCTTC	CASSFRGRTNEQFF
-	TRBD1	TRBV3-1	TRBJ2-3	TGTGCCAGCAGCCAACTGGACAGGGCTACGCAGTATTTT	CASSQLDRATQYF
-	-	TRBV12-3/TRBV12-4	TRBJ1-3	TGTGCCAGCACCATTACACAGCCATTCTCTGGAAACACCATATATTTT	CASTITQPFSGNTIYF
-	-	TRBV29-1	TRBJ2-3	TGCAGCGTTACGACGACAGGCAGCACAGATACGCAGTATTTT	CSVTTTGSTDTQYF
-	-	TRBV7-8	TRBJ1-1	TGTGCCAGCAGCTTAGATAGGTTCACGGGGGGGTTCACTGAAGCTTTCTTT	CASSLDRFTGGFTEAFF
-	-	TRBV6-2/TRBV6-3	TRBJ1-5	TGTGCCAGCACTGCCCCGGGGAATCAGCCCCAGCATTTT	CASTAPGNQPQHF
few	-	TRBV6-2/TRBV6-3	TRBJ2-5	TGTGCCAGCAGTTCTACTATCCTGTCAGGGAGCCAGTACTTC	CASSSTILSGSQYF
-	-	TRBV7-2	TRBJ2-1	TGTGCCAGCAGCTGGGACGGTTACAATGAGCAGTTCTTC	CASSWDGYNEQFF
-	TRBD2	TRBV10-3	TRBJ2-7	TGTGCCATCAGTAAGCAACTAGCGGGTCAGGACGAGCAGTACTTC	CAISKQLAGQDEQYF
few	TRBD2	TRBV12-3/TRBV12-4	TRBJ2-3	TGTGCCAGCAGCCTCTGGGGCGGGGGGGCCCGAACGCAGTATTTT	CASSLWGGGARTQYF
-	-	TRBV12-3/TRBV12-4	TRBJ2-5	TGTGCCAGCACCGGGGACCACGCCGTTGGGACCCAGTACTTC	CASTGDHAVGTQYF
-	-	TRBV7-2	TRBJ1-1	TGTGCCAGCAGCCCGCTTTTGGGGCAACCCAGCACTGAAGCTTTCTTT	CASSPLLGQPSTEAFF
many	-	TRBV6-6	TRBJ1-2	TGTGCCAGCAGTCAAGACTATGGCTACACCTTC	CASSQDYGYTF
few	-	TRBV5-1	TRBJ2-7	TGCGCCACTAGAGCCGGACAGCGCTACGAGCAGTACTTC	CATRAGQRYEQYF
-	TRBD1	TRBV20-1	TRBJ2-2	TGCAGTGCCATACCGTGGGACAGGGGATTCACCGGGGAGCTGTTTTTT	CSAIPWDRGFTGELFF
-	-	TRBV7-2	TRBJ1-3	TGTGCCAGCAGGGGGCTTGGAAACACCATATATTTT	CASRGLGNTIYF
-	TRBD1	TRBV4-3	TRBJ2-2	TGCGCCAGCAGCCAAGGACAGGGCCCTGGGGAGCTGTTTTTT	CASSQGQGPGELFF
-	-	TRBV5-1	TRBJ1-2	TGCGCCAGCAGCTTGGATCCGGAGGGTCTGACAGGAGGCTACACCTTC	CASSLDPEGLTGGYTF